These 24 T cell receptor beta chains were all obtained from the same sample, sequenced in a study of T cells in Graves' hyperthyroidism and ophthalmopathy. What was amplified from RNA transcripts were TCR beta CDR3 regions. A set of HTBI primers served as the primers for a first-round RT-PCR of the TCR CDR3. TCRdb reprocessed the multiplex PCR reads via MiXCR and lists one record per CDR3 protein. The table shows 660,000 or so distinct CDR3 sequences, with less than 25% occurring only once. The sequenced sample consisted of blood. The receptor source for this set is a man aged 25 to 40 with Graves' ophthalmopathy.

This chain joins TRBV10-2 and TRBJ2-1, with D uncertain. V lost 6 bases and J 7 bases, leaving 4 bases between the germline ends. The length of the CDR3 is 10 residues. Germline CDR1 is WSHSY and CDR2 is SAAADI. The CDR3, as DNA: TGCGCCAGCAGGCAAAATGAGCAGTTCTTC. It codes for CASRQNEQFF.

The V call is TRBV4-1, the J call TRBJ1-1; TRBD1 is a possible D gene (5 bases). CDR3 length equals 14 residues. Per the germline V gene, CDR1 is MGHRA and CDR2 is YSYEKL. Trimming removed 0 bases from V and 5 bases from J, with 10 bases in between. In DNA, the CDR3 is TGCGCCAGCAGCCAAGAACCAGGGCTGACTGAAGCTTTCTTT. Its translation is CASSQEPGLTEAFF.

Many counts were recorded for this clonotype. The gene calls are TRBV7-9 and TRBJ1-4; TRBD1 aligns across 7 bases. The J segment lost 1 base and the V segment lost 2 bases, leaving 1 base of the junction unmatched. The CDR3 length is 15 residues. Germline CDR1 reads SEHNR; CDR2 reads FQNEAQ (reference sequence). The CDR3: CASSLTGVTNEKLFF. Here the CDR3 DNA reads TGTGCCAGCAGCTTAACAGGGGTAACTAATGAAAAACTGTTTTTT.

This clonotype came up a few times. V and J are TRBV20-1 and TRBJ1-5; 7 bases line up with TRBD1. V gave up 2 bases and J gave up 6 bases; unmatched junction bases: 7. Germline CDR1 is DFQATT and CDR2 is SNEGSKA (reference sequence). This CDR3 contains 14 residues. CDR3 coding DNA: TGCAGTGCTAGACGGCAGGGGGTAGGTCAGCCCCAGCATTTT. It specifies CSARRQGVGQPQHF.

V is TRBV4-3 and J is TRBJ2-1; D might be TRBD1 or TRBD2, each matching 5 bases. CDR3 length equals 13 residues. The germline gives CDR1 LGHNA, CDR2 YSLEER. V lost 8 bases and J 8 bases, leaving 16 bases between the germline ends. The CDR3 sequence: CASSPRVGDEQFF. CDR3 in DNA: TGCGCCAGCTCGCCGAGGGTGGGGGATGAGCAGTTCTTC.

V gene TRBV7-2 combines with J gene TRBJ2-4; no definite D call. This CDR3 is built from 16 residues. V lost 6 bases to trimming and J lost 7 bases, with 22 bases between them. Germline V lookup: CDR1 SGHTA, CDR2 FQGNSA. The chain's CDR3 is CASSFRASTSGNIQYF. CDR3 in DNA: TGTGCCAGCAGTTTTCGAGCCAGTACCTCCGGGAACATTCAGTACTTC.

The gene calls are TRBV6-2 or TRBV6-3 and TRBJ1-5; no clear D gene. The ends were cut back, 4 bases at V and 3 bases at J, with 7 bases in the middle. CDR1 is MNHEY, CDR2 SVGEGT, per germline. This CDR3 comprises 13 residues. Written as DNA, the CDR3 is TGTGCCAGCAGTTTTTCATACAATCAGCCCCAGCATTTT. Its translation is CASSFSYNQPQHF.

This chain connects TRBV25-1 to TRBJ1-1, with 11 bases that match TRBD1. The V gene end was trimmed by 6 bases and the J gene end by 10 bases; junction bases not matched to a gene: 7. The CDR3 spans 13 residues. CDR1 MGHDK and CDR2 SYGVNS come from the germline V gene. Here the CDR3 DNA reads TGTGCCAGCAGAGACCGGGACAGGGGGAGAGCTTTCTTT. This gives the protein CASRDRDRGRAFF.

The chain employs TRBV6-1 and TRBJ2-1, with a tentative D call TRBD2 (6 bases). V dropped 2 bases and J dropped 9 bases, with 11 bases sitting between them. The CDR3 runs to 13 residues. CDR1 MNHNS and CDR2 SASEGT come from the germline V gene. The CDR3, as DNA: TGTGCCAGCAGTGAACTACTAGCTCCTGAGCAGTTCTTC. It translates to CASSELLAPEQFF.

In this sample, this clonotype turned up a few times. This chain uses TRBV20-1 with TRBJ1-5; 8 bases agree with TRBD1. The V segment lost 6 bases and the J segment 2 bases; nucleotides outside the gene matches: 3. The CDR3 sequence is 13 residues long. Germline lookup yields CDR1 DFQATT and CDR2 SNEGSKA (reference sequence). In nucleotides, the CDR3 is TGCAGTGCGCAGACAGGGGGCAATCAGCCCCAGCATTTT. It codes for CSAQTGGNQPQHF.

This chain uses TRBV7-8 with TRBJ2-1, with TRBD2 identical over 13 bases. The CDR3 is made up of 21 amino acids. V shed 2 bases, J shed 0 bases, and the junction held 13 bases outside the gene matches. Germline-derived CDR1 and CDR2 are SGHVS and FQNEAQ. The CDR3 region has the DNA TGTGCCAGCAGCTTAAACCCCAGGACTAGCGGGAGATCGAGCTCCTACAATGAGCAGTTCTTC. This codes for CASSLNPRTSGRSSSYNEQFF.

This clonotype came up many times. CDR3 sequence: CASSNRGQITGELFF. The CDR3 DNA sequence: TGTGCCAGCAGCAACCGTGGACAGATCACCGGGGAGCTGTTTTTT. V and J are TRBV14 and TRBJ2-2; D is perhaps TRBD1 (6 bases). The V gene lost 5 bases and the J gene lost 4 bases, with 14 bases spanning the gap. The germline CDR1 and CDR2 sequences are SGHDN and FVKESK. The CDR3 extends over 15 amino acids.

This clonotype was found a few times. The chain has TRBV2 and TRBJ2-7; 11 bases match TRBD1. CDR3 size: 13 residues. CDR1 is SNHLY and CDR2 is FYNNEI in the germline V gene. V lost 6 bases, J lost 5 bases, and 3 bases stayed unmatched. The CDR3 DNA reads TGTGCCAGCAGGGACAGGGGGCGCCACGAGCAGTACTTC. The encoded protein is CASRDRGRHEQYF.

This chain links TRBV11-2 with TRBJ1-2, with D maybe TRBD1 (5 bases). The CDR3 runs to 18 residues. Germline CDR1 and CDR2: SGHAT and FQNNGV. Trimming took off 0 bases at V and 6 bases at J, with 23 bases between the two ends. The CDR3: CASSLDSGRGRVWNGYTF. The CDR3 nucleotides are TGTGCCAGCAGCTTAGATTCGGGGAGGGGTAGGGTGTGGAATGGCTACACCTTC.

The chain links TRBV9 to TRBJ2-7; D unclear. The V end lost 1 base, the J end lost 6 bases, and 11 bases lay between the germline ends. The CDR3 has 13 residues. Germline values: CDR1 SGDLS, CDR2 YYNGEE. CDR3 sequence reads: CASSVSDLSEQYF. DNA for the CDR3: TGTGCCAGCAGCGTATCTGATTTGTCCGAGCAGTACTTC.

In its sample, this clonotype was seen a few times. CDR3 in DNA: TGCGCCAGCAGCCCAGGGCTAGCGGGGCGGAATGAGCAGTTCTTC. Protein product: CASSPGLAGRNEQFF. The chain employs TRBV10-1 and TRBJ2-1; 9 bases match TRBD2. CDR1 and CDR2 from the germline V gene are WNHNN and SYGVQD (reference sequence). V gave up 6 bases and J gave up 7 bases; unmatched junction bases: 10. The CDR3 is 15 residues long.

In its sample, this clonotype was seen many times. This sequence joins TRBV10-3 and TRBJ1-1, with D possibly being TRBD1 (5 bases). Germline CDR1 reads ENHRY; CDR2 reads SYGVKD. The CDR3 totals 13 residues. The V end lost 6 bases, the J end lost 4 bases, and 12 bases lay between the germline ends. The CDR3 DNA follows: TGTGCCATCAGGGGGACTTCGGGCACTGAAGCTTTCTTT. Its translation: CAIRGTSGTEAFF.

V gene TRBV7-2 combines with J gene TRBJ2-2; 8 bases agree with TRBD2. CDR1 is SGHTA and CDR2 is FQGNSA in the germline V gene. The CDR3 covers 16 residues. The V gene end was trimmed by 5 bases and the J gene end by 6 bases; junction bases not matched to a gene: 11. This CDR3 is CASSPRTSTGAGELFF. In DNA, the CDR3 is TGTGCCAGCAGCCCTAGGACTAGCACCGGCGCCGGGGAGCTGTTTTTT.

The V call is TRBV7-3, the J call TRBJ2-3, with 10 bases lining up with TRBD1. Germline V gene lookup returns CDR1 SGHTA and CDR2 FQGTGA. V was clipped by 5 bases and J by 9 bases; unmatched bases: 8. This CDR3 has 14 residues. In DNA form, the CDR3 reads TGTGCCAGCAGCCCACGGACAGGGGGAGGGACGCAGTATTTT. Translation: CASSPRTGGGTQYF.

The rearrangement uses TRBV20-1 and TRBJ2-7; D not resolved. The germline gives CDR1 DFQATT, CDR2 SNEGSKA (reference sequence). V was trimmed by 8 bases and J by 9 bases, leaving 26 bases between them. This CDR3 is 14 amino acids long. The CDR3 loop reads CSYSAWPSHGGQYF. CDR3 nucleotides: TGCAGTTACTCCGCCTGGCCCTCACACGGCGGGCAGTACTTC.

The chain uses TRBV20-1 and TRBJ2-3, with TRBD2 identical over 10 bases. Germline CDR1 reads DFQATT; CDR2 reads SNEGSKA (reference sequence). V gave up 5 bases and J gave up 2 bases; unmatched junction bases: 4. The CDR3 contains 14 residues. The CDR3 sequence: CSAHSGRTTDTQYF. CDR3 nucleotide sequence: TGCAGTGCTCATAGCGGGAGGACCACAGATACGCAGTATTTT.

This sequence joins TRBV20-1 and TRBJ2-2; possible D gene TRBD1, 6 bases. The CDR3 has 13 residues. Germline lookup yields CDR1 DFQATT and CDR2 SNEGSKA (reference sequence). Trimming took 6 bases from V and 4 from J, leaving 12 bases between them. Written as DNA, the CDR3 is TGCAGTGCAACGCAGGGGAGCACCGGGGAGCTGTTTTTT. Residues: CSATQGSTGELFF.

The gene calls are TRBV20-1 and TRBJ2-3; D may match TRBD1 or TRBD2 (5 bases each). V dropped 0 bases and J dropped 5 bases, with 15 bases sitting between them. From germline, CDR1 is DFQATT and CDR2 SNEGSKA (reference sequence). This CDR3 has 15 residues. In DNA, the CDR3 is TGCAGTGCTAGAGATCGGGCCAGGGCGGGAGATACGCAGTATTTT. This encodes CSARDRARAGDTQYF.

The chain joins TRBV20-1 to TRBJ1-5, with D tentatively TRBD1 (5 bases). Germline values: CDR1 DFQATT, CDR2 SNEGSKA (reference sequence). CDR3 size: 16 residues. V dropped 0 bases and J dropped 4 bases, with 16 bases sitting between them. The CDR3: CSARDQGRTDNQPQHF. The CDR3 DNA reads TGCAGTGCTAGAGACCAGGGCAGGACGGATAATCAGCCCCAGCATTTT.